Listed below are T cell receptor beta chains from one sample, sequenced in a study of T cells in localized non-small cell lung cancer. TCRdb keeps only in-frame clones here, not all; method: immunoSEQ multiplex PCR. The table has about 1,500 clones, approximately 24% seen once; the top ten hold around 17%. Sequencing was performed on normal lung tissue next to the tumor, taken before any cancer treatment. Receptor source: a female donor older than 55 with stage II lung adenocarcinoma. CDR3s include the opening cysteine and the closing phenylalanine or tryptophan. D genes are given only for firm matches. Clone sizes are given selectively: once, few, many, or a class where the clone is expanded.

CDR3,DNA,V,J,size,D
CSVSGSKEETQYF,TGCAGCGTTTCCGGTAGTAAGGAAGAGACCCAGTACTTC,TRBV29-1,TRBJ2-5,few,.
CASSRRGQGASGYTF,TGTGCCAGCAGCCGTCGTGGGCAGGGAGCCTCTGGCTACACCTTC,TRBV11-3,TRBJ1-2,few,.
CASSLHASGSLDGYTF,TGTGCCAGCAGTCTACATGCCTCCGGGTCTCTGGATGGCTACACCTTC,TRBV28,TRBJ1-2,.,.
CASRGLAGGYEQFF,TGCGCCAGCAGGGGACTAGCGGGAGGATATGAGCAGTTCTTC,TRBV10-2,TRBJ2-1,.,TRBD2
CASTMREAEQFF,TGTGCCAGCACGATGCGGGAGGCTGAGCAGTTCTTC,TRBV6-8,TRBJ2-1,.,TRBD2
CASSLGTRGDSPLHF,TGTGCCAGCAGCCTCGGGACTCGGGGGGATTCACCCCTCCACTTT,TRBV11-3,TRBJ1-6,medium-sized,.
CASSPLGGENYGYTF,TGTGCCAGCTCACCACTCGGGGGCGAAAACTATGGCTACACCTTC,TRBV18,TRBJ1-2,large,.
CASSPLAGRGPGELFF,TGCGCCAGCAGCCCTTTAGCGGGAAGAGGTCCCGGGGAGCTGTTTTTT,TRBV5-1,TRBJ2-2,.,TRBD2
CASSPYQNHYEQYF,TGTGCCAGCAGCCCGTACCAGAACCACTACGAGCAGTACTTC,TRBV11-3,TRBJ2-7,medium-sized,.
CASSPRGRPNTEAFF,TGTGCCAGCAGTCCCCGAGGGAGGCCGAACACTGAAGCTTTCTTT,TRBV28,TRBJ1-1,once,.
CASSLPSRDEQFF,TGTGCCAGCAGCCTACCCTCGAGGGATGAGCAGTTCTTC,TRBV7-1,TRBJ2-1,.,.
CASSEMGEATEAFF,TGTGCCAGCAGTGAGATGGGGGAGGCCACTGAAGCTTTCTTT,TRBV6-8,TRBJ1-1,few,.
CASRTLAGGIDTQYF,TGTGCCAGCAGGACACTAGCGGGAGGTATAGATACGCAGTATTTT,TRBV28,TRBJ2-3,.,TRBD2
CSVYTSGRAGEQFF,TGCAGCGTCTACACTAGCGGGAGGGCAGGTGAGCAGTTCTTC,TRBV29-1,TRBJ2-1,.,TRBD2
CASSIRGSGTGDQPQHF,TGTGCCAGTAGTATCCGGGGTTCGGGGACAGGGGATCAGCCCCAGCATTTT,TRBV19,TRBJ1-5,.,TRBD1
CARRAPGDYGYTF,TGTGCCAGGAGAGCGCCGGGGGACTATGGCTACACCTTC,TRBV7-2,TRBJ1-2,medium-sized,.
CASSYRPRGYIETQYF,TGTGCCAGCAGTTACCGGCCCCGGGGCTACATCGAGACCCAGTACTTC,TRBV28,TRBJ2-5,few,.
CASSPYGGNTGELFF,TGTGCCAGCAGCCCTTACGGGGGGAACACCGGGGAGCTGTTTTTT,TRBV11-3,TRBJ2-2,.,.
CASSWGSADSRLEQYF,TGTGCCAGCAGCTGGGGGTCCGCGGATTCTCGTCTAGAGCAGTACTTC,TRBV28,TRBJ2-7,.,.
CASSPGRSEQYF,TGTGCCAGCAGTCCGGGGAGAAGCGAGCAGTACTTC,TRBV19,TRBJ2-7,.,.
CASVRTDTGELFF,TGTGCCAGTGTCCGAACGGATACCGGGGAGCTGTTTTTT,TRBV19,TRBJ2-2,medium-sized,.
CASSLDRYGTEAFF,TGTGCCAGCAGCTTAGATAGGTATGGGACTGAAGCTTTCTTT,TRBV11-3,TRBJ1-1,few,.
CASSLQKGFNQDGGYTF,TGTGCCAGCAGTTTGCAGAAAGGCTTCAATCAAGACGGTGGCTACACCTTC,TRBV28,TRBJ1-2,few,.
CASSQQTGENTEAFF,TGTGCCAGCAGTCAGCAGACAGGGGAGAACACTGAAGCTTTCTTT,TRBV6-8,TRBJ1-1,.,TRBD1
CASSPRTGQEQYF,TGTGCCAGCAGCCCCAGGACAGGGCAGGAGCAGTACTTC,TRBV7-2,TRBJ2-7,large,TRBD1
CASSRSSPQDEQYF,TGTGCCAGCAGTAGATCCTCCCCTCAGGACGAGCAGTACTTC,TRBV11-3,TRBJ2-7,few,.
CSAETGSGELFF,TGCAGCGCAGAAACAGGGTCCGGGGAGCTGTTTTTT,TRBV29-1,TRBJ2-2,.,.
CASSLAYRGQETQYF,TGTGCCAGCAGCTTGGCCTACAGGGGCCAAGAGACCCAGTACTTC,TRBV11-3,TRBJ2-5,few,TRBD1
CASRDGQGGTYEQYF,TGTGCCAGTAGAGACGGACAGGGGGGCACCTACGAGCAGTACTTC,TRBV19,TRBJ2-7,few,TRBD1
CASTMGGAMNTEAFF,TGTGCCAGCACCATGGGGGGGGCCATGAACACTGAAGCTTTCTTT,TRBV12-5,TRBJ1-1,few,.
CASRRLAGGPVYNEQFF,TGTGCCAGCAGGAGACTAGCGGGAGGGCCGGTCTACAATGAGCAGTTCTTC,TRBV28,TRBJ2-1,.,TRBD2
CASRGAANTGELFF,TGCGCCAGCAGGGGAGCGGCGAACACCGGGGAGCTGTTTTTT,TRBV5-1,TRBJ2-2,.,.
CASTSRGDRDYGYTF,TGTGCCAGCACATCGCGAGGGGACAGGGACTATGGCTACACCTTC,TRBV6-8,TRBJ1-2,medium-sized,TRBD1
CASSPRGGTTDTQYF,TGTGCCAGCAGTCCCCGGGGGGGAACCACAGATACGCAGTATTTT,TRBV7-6,TRBJ2-3,.,TRBD2
CASRPMDGLRSNQPQHF,TGCGCCAGCAGACCCATGGACGGTCTGAGGAGCAATCAGCCCCAGCATTTT,TRBV10-2,TRBJ1-5,.,.
CASSVAGKNEQFF,TGTGCCAGCAGTGTAGCAGGGAAGAATGAGCAGTTCTTC,TRBV6-8,TRBJ2-1,few,.
CASSFVRDSLDNEQFF,TGTGCCAGCAGTTTCGTCCGGGACAGCCTGGACAATGAGCAGTTCTTC,TRBV28,TRBJ2-1,.,TRBD1
CASSVSPNQPQHF,TGTGCCAGCAGCGTTTCTCCCAATCAGCCCCAGCATTTT,TRBV9,TRBJ1-5,.,.
CASSPGTTQETQYF,TGTGCCAGCAGCCCCGGGACCACACAAGAGACCCAGTACTTC,TRBV11-3,TRBJ2-5,medium-sized,.
CASRLAGVGGELFF,TGTGCCAGCAGGCTAGCGGGAGTTGGCGGGGAGCTGTTTTTT,TRBV14,TRBJ2-2,few,TRBD2
CASSYPASNEQFF,TGTGCCAGCAGTTATCCGGCTAGCAATGAGCAGTTCTTC,TRBV28,TRBJ2-1,few,.
CATSRGGTSSYNEQFF,TGTGCCACCAGCAGGGGTGGGACTAGTAGTTACAATGAGCAGTTCTTC,TRBV15,TRBJ2-1,.,TRBD2
CASSLGGGNTGELFF,TGTGCCAGCAGCCTAGGTGGGGGGAACACCGGGGAGCTGTTTTTT,TRBV11-3,TRBJ2-2,large,.
CASSPDRTSGNTIYF,TGTGCCAGCTCCCCGGACAGGACTTCTGGAAACACCATATATTTT,TRBV18,TRBJ1-3,.,TRBD1
CATAPGPQGDYEQYF,TGTGCCACTGCCCCCGGGCCACAGGGGGACTACGAGCAGTACTTC,TRBV28,TRBJ2-7,large,TRBD1
CSVEVGGGTGELFF,TGCAGCGTTGAAGTTGGCGGGGGAACCGGGGAGCTGTTTTTT,TRBV29-1,TRBJ2-2,few,TRBD2
CASSLGLAMEDTQYF,TGTGCCAGCAGCCTGGGACTGGCCATGGAGGATACGCAGTATTTT,TRBV9,TRBJ2-3,large,.
CASSVVAKVLNTEAFF,TGTGCCAGCAGCGTAGTTGCAAAGGTGTTGAACACTGAAGCTTTCTTT,TRBV9,TRBJ1-1,few,.
CASSSSDRQGGYTF,TGTGCCAGCAGCTCCTCAGACCGACAGGGTGGCTACACCTTC,TRBV7-7,TRBJ1-2,.,TRBD1
CASSLDGGRGEKLFF,TGCGCCAGCAGCTTGGACGGGGGGAGAGGGGAAAAACTGTTTTTT,TRBV5-1,TRBJ1-4,medium-sized,.
CASSSRGASNQPQHF,TGTGCCAGCAGCTCCCGCGGGGCCAGCAATCAGCCCCAGCATTTT,TRBV11-3,TRBJ1-5,few,.
CASSEDRTNYGYTF,TGCGCCAGCAGTGAGGACCGAACTAACTATGGCTACACCTTC,TRBV10-2,TRBJ1-2,.,.
CASSEFKGLGNEKLFF,TGTGCCAGCAGTGAATTTAAGGGGCTAGGTAATGAAAAACTGTTTTTT,TRBV25-1,TRBJ1-4,.,.
CASTEGQFSGNTIYF,TGTGCCAGCACCGAGGGACAGTTCTCTGGAAACACCATATATTTT,TRBV12-5,TRBJ1-3,few,TRBD1